Sequencing of this TCR beta chain was carried out in a study of blood T cell repertoires in COVID-19. Study at large: The origin of the acute and convalescent COVID-19 samples was the United States, Italy and Spain. In each case, the material was cDNA or gDNA derived from T cells, B-cell-depleted T cells, or PBMCs.

Per the original data handling: Nucleated cell counts were estimated from reference gene primer amplification. The assay was immunoSEQ multiplex PCR, and TCRdb's table has in-frame clones only and misses some. V and J calls and clone size are given by that table; D and trimming were obtained from the DNA. This sample has 20,000 to 25,000 clones, with around 83% found just once. The V gene end was trimmed by 0 bases and the J gene end by 9 bases; junction bases not matched to a gene: 7. The CDR3 covers 14 residues. The germline V gene has CDR1 MNHEY and CDR2 SVGAGI. Input material: peripheral blood. The sequence came from an older man with acute or convalescent COVID-19. The chain employs TRBV6-5 and TRBJ2-7; 8 bases map to TRBD1. The CDR3 reads CASSYSEQGDVQYF. CDR3 sequence (DNA): TGTGCCAGCAGTTACTCAGAACAGGGGGATGTGCAGTACTTC.